The TCR beta chain under discussion was sequenced for a study of cytomegalovirus exposure and HLA in healthy donors. Both 60 Vbeta primers and 13 Jbeta primers went into the PCR. Here immunoSEQ multiplex PCR was the method, and the copy in TCRdb shows in-frame clones only, minus some. The table has 100,000 to 150,000 clones, about 78% seen once; the top ten hold around 1.3%. The CDR3 extends over 18 amino acids. The V and J ends lost 0 bases and 5 bases, in that order; junction bases with no gene match: 9. Looked up from germline, CDR1 is SGHDN and CDR2 is FVKESK. This clone was recorded only once. Antigen specificity is unknown. Study outcomes and limitations: According to the study, roughly 160 TCR beta chains were cytomegalovirus-associated. V- and J-gene trimming in TCR beta was tied to a missense DCLRE1C variant by an analysis performed later.

Those who donated were healthy bone marrow donors. V usage is TRBV14 and J usage is TRBJ2-1, with TRBD2 matching over 11 bases. Specimen: PBMCs. This TCR was recovered from a female donor in good health and CMV-seronegative. This chain's CDR3 is CASSQDTTSGGPNNEQFF. In DNA form, the CDR3 reads TGTGCCAGCAGCCAAGATACAACTAGCGGGGGCCCAAACAATGAGCAGTTCTTC.